This TCR beta chain is from a study of shared T cell receptors in the human thymus. The CDR3 totals 10 residues. Germline V CDR1 and CDR2: DFQATT, SNEGSKA (reference sequence). Only in-frame clones appear in the TCRdb table, and some are missing; sequencing was by immunoSEQ multiplex PCR. The sample lists some 760,000 clones, 80% to 90% occurring once. These data also formed part of another study, on human thymus T cells.

The sample comprised thymocytes. This sequence was found in a girl under three years old with a congenital heart defect. This sequence joins TRBV20-1 and TRBJ1-2, with a possible D match to TRBD1 (5 bases). The CDR3 spells CGPTVYGYTF. CDR3 nucleotides: TGCGGCCCGACAGTCTATGGCTACACCTTC.